A single sample is the source of the 8 T cell receptor beta chains below, sequenced in a study of CD8 T cells in Susac syndrome. An input of roughly 0.5 to 1 ug of RNA was subjected to reverse transcription using random hexamers. One entry per CDR3 protein, called by TCRdb with MiXCR from the immunoSEQ multiplex PCR reads. Among over 140,000 distinct CDR3 sequences, roughly 94% were seen once, and the ten largest hold 0.14%. The sequenced sample was CD4+ T cells from PBMCs. These receptors came from a human donor with Susac syndrome.

The chain carries TRBV9 and TRBJ2-2; D uncertain. Trimming shortened V by 0 bases and J by 1 base, and 4 bases separated the two germline ends. Germline CDR1 reads SGDLS; CDR2 reads YYNGEE. The CDR3 loop spans 14 amino acids. CDR3 sequence: CASSVGQNTGELFF. CDR3 in DNA: TGTGCCAGCAGCGTAGGTCAGAACACCGGGGAGCTGTTTTTT.

The V call is TRBV5-1, the J call TRBJ2-1; 8 bases line up with TRBD2. V lost 4 bases, J lost 3 bases, and 6 bases stayed unmatched. CDR1 is SGHRS, CDR2 YFSETQ, per germline. The CDR3 length is 15 residues. The CDR3 region is CASSPTGTSYNEQFF. The CDR3 DNA reads as TGCGCCAGCAGCCCGACCGGGACTAGCTACAATGAGCAGTTCTTC. Full variable domain (missing parts from reference TRBV5-1 and TRBJ2-1): KAGVTQTPRYLIKTRGQQVTLSCSPISGHRSVSWYQQTPGQGLQFLFEYFSETQRNKGNFPGRFSGRQFSNSRSEMNVSTLELGDSALYLCASSPTGTSYNEQFFGPGTRLTVL.

The rearrangement uses TRBV28 and TRBJ1-2; a possible D gene is TRBD1 (6 bases). The V gene lost 6 bases and the J gene lost 8 bases, with 16 bases spanning the gap. Germline V lookup: CDR1 MDHEN, CDR2 SYDVKM. The CDR3 contains 13 residues. The CDR3 sequence: CASRPGGADGYTF. The CDR3 DNA sequence: TGTGCCAGCAGGCCGGGGGGGGCGGACGGCTACACCTTC.

The DNA of the CDR3 is TGCAGTGCCGAAGCGGACGTAACAGATACGCAGTATTTT. It translates to CSAEADVTDTQYF. The chain has TRBV20-1 and TRBJ2-3; D possibly corresponds to TRBD2 (5 bases). Germline loops: CDR1 DFQATT, CDR2 SNEGSKA (reference sequence). The CDR3 consists of 13 residues. Trimming cost V 6 bases and J 3 bases, with 13 bases left between them.

V usage is TRBV30 and J usage is TRBJ1-5; 7 bases agree with TRBD1. The CDR3 consists of 16 residues. The germline CDR1 and CDR2 sequences are GTSNPN and SVGIG (reference sequence). The V gene end was trimmed by 0 bases and the J gene end by 8 bases; junction bases not matched to a gene: 13. In nucleotides, the CDR3 is TGTGCCTGGAGTGTACAGACAGGGAGAGGGTATGAGCCCCAGCATTTT. Protein product: CAWSVQTGRGYEPQHF.

This clonotype was recorded a few times. The genes are TRBV6-2 or TRBV6-3 and TRBJ1-1; unclear D gene. Between the trimmed V and J ends, which lost 4 bases and 0 bases, there was a span of 6 bases. Germline V gene data show CDR1 as MNHEY and CDR2 as SVGEGT. The CDR3 runs to 13 residues. Here the CDR3 DNA reads TGTGCCAGCAGTTCTCAGATGAACACTGAAGCTTTCTTT. Protein: CASSSQMNTEAFF.

The rearrangement joins TRBV3-1 to TRBJ2-3, with TRBD2 matching 13 bases. The CDR3 has 16 residues. V was pared by 4 bases and J by 5 bases, with 6 bases of the junction left unmatched. Germline loops: CDR1 LGHDT, CDR2 YNNKEL (reference sequence). The CDR3 nucleotides are TGTGCCAGCAGCCGGACTAGCGGGAGATGGGGAGATACGCAGTATTTT. Its translation: CASSRTSGRWGDTQYF.

This clonotype appeared once. This sequence joins TRBV7-2 and TRBJ1-2; D remains unclear. Per germline, CDR1 SGHTA and CDR2 FQGNSA. The CDR3 loop spans 14 amino acids. V lost 1 base to trimming and J lost 8 bases, with 14 bases between them. The CDR3 DNA reads as TGTGCCAGCAGCTTAGGGAGTGGGAATCGGGGCTACACCTTC. Translated: CASSLGSGNRGYTF.